This paragraph reports one T cell receptor (beta chain). The antigen is undetermined. The data originate from a study of blood T cells in healthy people across ages. Study outcomes and limitations: Estimates of total diversity, which came from one million sequenced T cells, were considered to be underestimates. No conclusive comparison of naive versus antigen-experienced cells was possible with unsorted PBMCs.

Next came a second PCR, run for about 6 to 12 cycles, which used a sample-barcoded 5' primer along with a J-beta primer mix. The template-switch adaptor, which had 12 random nucleotides, put a tag on each cDNA molecule. TCRdb reanalysed the 5' RACE reads using MiXCR and keeps one entry per CDR3 protein. This table holds 1.5 million or so distinct CDR3 sequences, approximately 42% found once. This CDR3 is 15 amino acids long. The junction had 13 bases not matched to a gene; V was cut back by 5 bases and J by 6 bases. CDR1 and CDR2 from the germline V gene are DFQATT and SNEGSKA (reference sequence). Sequencing input: blood. This chain uses TRBV20-1 with TRBJ2-1; 7 nucleotides agree with TRBD1. This receptor was obtained from a young woman in good health. The DNA for the CDR3 is TGCAGTGCTCCCTCGACAGGGCGTTTGCGCAATGAGCAGTTCTTC. This sequence encodes CSAPSTGRLRNEQFF.